Listed below are T cell receptor beta chains from one sample, sequenced in a study of blood T cell repertoires in COVID-19. Generated by immunoSEQ multiplex PCR, the TCRdb table keeps only in-frame clones and is missing some. The sample holds roughly 64,000 clones, around 84% seen once. The specimen sequenced was peripheral blood. These receptors were taken from a woman aged 55-69 years with acute or convalescent COVID-19. CDR3s include the opening cysteine and the closing phenylalanine or tryptophan. A D gene is named only where the DNA matches it firmly. Only some rows state a clone size, as once, few, many or a class for expanded clones.

d_gene	abundance	v_gene	j_gene	CDR3nt	CDR3aa
.	once	TRBV4-1	TRBJ1-1	TGCGCCAGCAGCCAAGATCGAGGGATCGCTGAAGCTTTCTTT	CASSQDRGIAEAFF
TRBD1	.	TRBV12-3/TRBV12-4	TRBJ1-1	TGTGCCAGCACTATTGGGACAGGAAAAGCTTTCTTT	CASTIGTGKAFF
TRBD1	.	TRBV6-6	TRBJ2-1	TGTGCCAGCAGTCACGGACAGGGATACAATGAGCAGTTCTTC	CASSHGQGYNEQFF
TRBD1	.	TRBV6-5	TRBJ1-2	TGTGCCAGTGGACAGGGTGGCAACTATGGCTACACCTTC	CASGQGGNYGYTF
.	.	TRBV5-8	TRBJ1-5	TGTGCCAGCAGCTTGGCAGCCAGACATAGCAATCAGCCCCAGCATTTT	CASSLAARHSNQPQHF
TRBD1	.	TRBV3-1/TRBV3-2	TRBJ1-2	TGTGCCAGCAGACGCGGACAGGGTCCTAACTATGGCTACACCTTC	CASRRGQGPNYGYTF
.	.	TRBV6-5	TRBJ2-4	TGTGCCAGCACCGACTCTGGGGGGAACATTCAGTACTTC	CASTDSGGNIQYF
.	few	TRBV2	TRBJ1-2	TGTGCCAGTCGCGGGGAGAACCCTTATGGCTACACCTTC	CASRGENPYGYTF
TRBD1	.	TRBV19	TRBJ1-6	TGTGCCAGTCACCAGGGGGTACGGTCACCCCTCCACTTT	CASHQGVRSPLHF
.	.	TRBV9	TRBJ1-1	TGTGCCAGCAGCCCCCGACCCAACGGGGACACTGAAGCTTTCTTT	CASSPRPNGDTEAFF
TRBD1	.	TRBV18	TRBJ2-7	TGTGCCAGCTCACCTGGGACAGCTAATTCCTACGAGCAGTACTTC	CASSPGTANSYEQYF
.	.	TRBV6-5	TRBJ1-2	TGTGCCAGCAGTTACGACAGACGCTATGGCTACACCTTC	CASSYDRRYGYTF
TRBD2	.	TRBV19	TRBJ2-5	TGTGCCAGTAGTACCGGGGTAGCGGGGGGGCAGGGAGAGACCCAGTACTTC	CASSTGVAGGQGETQYF
TRBD2	.	TRBV18	TRBJ2-1	TGTGCCAGCTCCCGGCAGCGGGGGGCCGAGCAGTTCTTC	CASSRQRGAEQFF
TRBD1	.	TRBV30	TRBJ1-1	TGTGCCTGGACCGGGACAGTGAACACTGAAGCTTTCTTT	CAWTGTVNTEAFF
TRBD2	.	TRBV2	TRBJ2-7	TGTGAGTCTTTAGCAAGCGGGGGGGCTAGTAGGGCCCGCGAGCAGTACTTC	CESLASGGASRAREQYF
TRBD2	few	TRBV11-2	TRBJ2-1	TGTGCCAGCAGCCCCACGGGACTAGCGGGGGCTGAGCAGTTCTTC	CASSPTGLAGAEQFF
.	.	TRBV24-1	TRBJ2-6	TGTGCCACCAGTGATACAGGGATAGCTGGGGCCAACGTCCTGACTTTC	CATSDTGIAGANVLTF
TRBD1	.	TRBV4-1	TRBJ1-5	TGCGCCAGCAGCCAAGGGACAGGGAATCAGCCCCAGCATTTT	CASSQGTGNQPQHF
.	.	TRBV19	TRBJ1-1	TGTGCCAGTAGTATACCCTCCCGTGAAGCTTTCTTT	CASSIPSREAFF
.	.	TRBV5-4	TRBJ2-5	TGTGCCAGCAGCCCGAAGTCCAGGGAAGAGACCCAGTACTTC	CASSPKSREETQYF
TRBD1	.	TRBV19	TRBJ1-5	TGTGCCAGTAGTATACCTTTTCGAGGACAGGGTCGGGTTGTGCCCCAGCATTTT	CASSIPFRGQGRVVPQHF
.	.	TRBV5-6	TRBJ1-6	TGTGCCAGCGCAGACTCCAATTCACCCCTCCACTTT	CASADSNSPLHF
TRBD2	.	TRBV7-6	TRBJ2-5	TGTGCCAGCAGCCTTACTGAGCGGGGGGGCAGGGAGACCCAGTACTTC	CASSLTERGGRETQYF
.	.	TRBV7-3	TRBJ1-2	TGTGCCAGCAGCTCGTCGGCAGGATATGGCTACACCTTC	CASSSSAGYGYTF
TRBD2	.	TRBV9	TRBJ2-3	TGTGCCAGCAGCGTAGGGCTAGCGGGGGGGCTAACAGATACGCAGTATTTT	CASSVGLAGGLTDTQYF
.	.	TRBV16	TRBJ1-3	TGTGCCAGCAGGCGGGGGCAAGCTGGAAACACCATATATTTT	CASRRGQAGNTIYF